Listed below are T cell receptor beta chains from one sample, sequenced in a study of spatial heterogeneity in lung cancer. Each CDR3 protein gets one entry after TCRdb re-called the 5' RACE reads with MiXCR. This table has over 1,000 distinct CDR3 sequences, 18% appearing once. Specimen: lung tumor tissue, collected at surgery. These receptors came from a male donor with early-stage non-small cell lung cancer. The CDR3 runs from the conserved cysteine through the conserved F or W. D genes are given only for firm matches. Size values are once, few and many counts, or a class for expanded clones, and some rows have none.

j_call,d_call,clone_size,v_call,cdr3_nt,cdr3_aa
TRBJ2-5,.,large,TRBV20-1,TGCAGTGCTAAGACCTACCTCCAAGAGACCCAGTACTTC,CSAKTYLQETQYF
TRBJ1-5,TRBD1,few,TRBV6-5,TGTGCCAGCAGACAAGGGACAGGGGGGGATCAGCCCCAGCATTTT,CASRQGTGGDQPQHF
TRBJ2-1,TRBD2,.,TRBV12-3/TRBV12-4,TGTGCCAGCAGCCGGGACTACAACTACAATGAGCAGTTCTTC,CASSRDYNYNEQFF
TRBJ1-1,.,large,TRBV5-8,TGTGCCAGCACTAAGGGCGCTTTCTTT,CASTKGAFF
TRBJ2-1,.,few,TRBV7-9,TGTGCCAGCAGCCCGAGACAGATGTACAATGAGCAGTTCTTC,CASSPRQMYNEQFF
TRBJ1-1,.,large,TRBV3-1,TGTGCCAGCAGCCATAACACGAACACTGAAGCTTTCTTT,CASSHNTNTEAFF
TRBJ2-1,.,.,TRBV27,TGTGCCAGCAGTTTGGGGAGCATCCATGAGCAGTTCTTC,CASSLGSIHEQFF
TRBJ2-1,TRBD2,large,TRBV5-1,TGCGCCAGCAGCATTGGGACTAGCGGGGGGATTGGCAATGAGCAGTTCTTC,CASSIGTSGGIGNEQFF
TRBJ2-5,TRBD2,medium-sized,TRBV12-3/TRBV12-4,TGTGCCAGCAGTTTAGTGCCACGCCCCCTAGCGGGTACAATGGAGACCCAGTACTTC,CASSLVPRPLAGTMETQYF
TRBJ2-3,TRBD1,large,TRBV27,TGTGCCAGCAGTTTTCAAGGGGGCTATACGCAGTATTTT,CASSFQGGYTQYF
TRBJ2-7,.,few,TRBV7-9,TGTGCCAGCAGCTTAGTACTCGGCCTCTCCGAGCAGTACTTC,CASSLVLGLSEQYF
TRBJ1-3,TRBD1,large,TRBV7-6,TGTGCCAGCAGCTCTCAACAGGGGTCTGGAAACACCATATATTTT,CASSSQQGSGNTIYF
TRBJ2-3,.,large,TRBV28,TGTGCCAGCAGTTCCCGCCAGGGACGGCCAGATACGCAGTATTTT,CASSSRQGRPDTQYF
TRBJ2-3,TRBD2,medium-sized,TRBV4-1,TGCGCCAGCAGCCAAGAGCCCCCTCCTAGCGGGGGGGCGAATACGCAGTATTTT,CASSQEPPPSGGANTQYF
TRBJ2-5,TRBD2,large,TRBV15,TGTGCCACGACCGGGACTAGCGGGGCTGAGACCCAGTACTTC,CATTGTSGAETQYF
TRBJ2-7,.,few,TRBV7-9,TGTGCCAGCGTTCAGGGGTACGAGCAGTACTTC,CASVQGYEQYF
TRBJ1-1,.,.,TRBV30,TGTGCCTGGACCCGCGACAAAAGGGGGAAAGCTTTCTTT,CAWTRDKRGKAFF
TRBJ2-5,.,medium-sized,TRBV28,TGTGCCAGCAGCCCGGCAGACAGTATCCAAGAGACCCAGTACTTC,CASSPADSIQETQYF
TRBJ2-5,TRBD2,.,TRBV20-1,TGCAGTGGAGAACCCGGGGGGGCGGAAGAGACCCAGTACTTC,CSGEPGGAEETQYF
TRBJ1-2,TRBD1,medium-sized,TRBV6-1,TGTGCCAGCAGTGAGAGGACAGGGGCTTATTATGGCTACACCTTC,CASSERTGAYYGYTF
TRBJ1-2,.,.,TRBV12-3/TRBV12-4,TGTGCCAGCAGTTATCAGGGAGGCGTGGGCTATGGCTACACCTTC,CASSYQGGVGYGYTF
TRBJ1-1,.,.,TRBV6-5,TGTGCCAGCAGTCATCGACAGCACACTGAAGCTTTCTTT,CASSHRQHTEAFF
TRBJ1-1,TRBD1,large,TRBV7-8,TGTGCCAGCAGCTTTAGGACAGGGGGCACTGAAGCTTTCTTT,CASSFRTGGTEAFF
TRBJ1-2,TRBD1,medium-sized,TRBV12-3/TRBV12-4,TGTGCCAGCAGTCTCCGGGACAGGGGGCTGTATGGCTACACCTTC,CASSLRDRGLYGYTF
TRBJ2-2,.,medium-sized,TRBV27,TGTGCCAGCAGTTTATGGGGGACCCTAGCGTACACCGGGGAGCTGTTTTTT,CASSLWGTLAYTGELFF
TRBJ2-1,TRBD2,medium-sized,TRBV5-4,TGTGCCAGCAGCCCCCGGACTAGCGGGGGGTGGAATGAGCAGTTCTTC,CASSPRTSGGWNEQFF
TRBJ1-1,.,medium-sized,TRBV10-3,TGTGCCATCAGAGGGATGTCGGACACTGAAGCTTTCTTT,CAIRGMSDTEAFF
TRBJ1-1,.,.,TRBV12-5,TGTGCTAGTGGTCGTATACAGGGGAACACTGAAGCTTTCTTT,CASGRIQGNTEAFF
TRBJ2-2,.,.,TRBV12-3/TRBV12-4,TGTGCCAGCAGGCCCCCAGTCCTAAACACCGGGGAGCTGTTTTTT,CASRPPVLNTGELFF
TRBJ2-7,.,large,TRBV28,TGTGCCAGCAGTTTGCGGCAGCCCGAATGTTGCGAGCAGTACTTC,CASSLRQPECCEQYF
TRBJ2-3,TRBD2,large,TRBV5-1,TGCGCCAGCACGAGGGCGGGGGCAGATACGCAGTATTTT,CASTRAGADTQYF
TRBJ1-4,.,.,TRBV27,TGTGCCAGCAGTTTGGATGGGCTCCCTAATGAAAAACTGTTTTTT,CASSLDGLPNEKLFF
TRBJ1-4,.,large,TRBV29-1,TGCAGCGTTGAAGATCCCGGGACAACGGCAACTAATGAAAAACTGTTTTTT,CSVEDPGTTATNEKLFF
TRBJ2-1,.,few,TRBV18,TGTGCCAGCTCCCCACCTTGGGGGGAGCAGTTCTTC,CASSPPWGEQFF
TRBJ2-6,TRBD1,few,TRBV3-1,TGTGCCAGCAGCCAAGAACAGGGGGCTACTGGGGCCAACGTCCTGACTTTC,CASSQEQGATGANVLTF
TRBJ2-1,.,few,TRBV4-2,TGTGCCAGCAGCCTTGGGAGAGGTAAGGATGAGCAGTTCTTC,CASSLGRGKDEQFF
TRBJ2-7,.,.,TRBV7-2,TGTGCCAGCAGCCGACCGGGACACTACTACGAGCAGTACTTC,CASSRPGHYYEQYF
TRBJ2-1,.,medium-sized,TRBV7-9,TGTGCCAGCAGCTCCCCTCCACAGGGCTCCTACAATGAGCAGTTCTTC,CASSSPPQGSYNEQFF
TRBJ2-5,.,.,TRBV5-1,TGCGCCAGCAGCTGGGACCAAGAGACCCAGTACTTC,CASSWDQETQYF
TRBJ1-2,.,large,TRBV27,TGTGCCAGCAGTTTAAGGTCAGGGTATGGCTACACCTTC,CASSLRSGYGYTF
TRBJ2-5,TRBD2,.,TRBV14,TGTGCCAGCAGCCGGACTAGCGGGGGACAAGAGACCCAGTACTTC,CASSRTSGGQETQYF
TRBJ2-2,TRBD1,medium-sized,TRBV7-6,TGTGCCAGCAGCCTGGTGGTACCCGGGACAGGGAGTTCCGGGGAGCTGTTTTTT,CASSLVVPGTGSSGELFF
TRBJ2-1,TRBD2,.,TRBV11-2,TGTGCCAGCAGCTTAGTGATTGGACTAGATAATGAGCAGTTCTTC,CASSLVIGLDNEQFF
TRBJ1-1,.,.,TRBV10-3,TGTGCCATCAGTGGGAAAAACACTGAAGCTTTCTTT,CAISGKNTEAFF
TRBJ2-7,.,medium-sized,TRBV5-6,TGTGCCAGCAGCTTGGTAGGGGGGCTGAGACCCTACGAGCAGTACTTC,CASSLVGGLRPYEQYF
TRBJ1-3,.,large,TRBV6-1,TGTGCCAGCAGTTTAGGCGACTCTGGAAACACCATATATTTT,CASSLGDSGNTIYF
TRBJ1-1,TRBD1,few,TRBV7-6,TGTGCCAGCAGCCGACAGGGGCAGAACACTGAAGCTTTCTTT,CASSRQGQNTEAFF
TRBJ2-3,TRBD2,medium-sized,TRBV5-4,TGTGCCAGCAGCCCTGGACTAGCGGGGGGCAGGGCAGATACGCAGTATTTT,CASSPGLAGGRADTQYF
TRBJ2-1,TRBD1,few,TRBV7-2,TGTGCCAGCAGCTTAGCCACCGGGACAGTCAATGAGCAGTTCTTC,CASSLATGTVNEQFF
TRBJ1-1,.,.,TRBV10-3,TGTGCCATCAACCCAAGGAGAAACACTGAAGCTTTCTTT,CAINPRRNTEAFF
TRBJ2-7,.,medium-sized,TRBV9,TGTGCCAGCAGCATAGCCCAGGGGCTGCCCGGCGAGCAGTACTTC,CASSIAQGLPGEQYF
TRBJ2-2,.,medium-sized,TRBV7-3,TGTGCCAGCAGCCCCCGAGCCGGGGAGCTGTTTTTT,CASSPRAGELFF
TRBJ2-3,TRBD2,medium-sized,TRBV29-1,TGCAGCGTTGGTCTAGCGGGGCGCACAGATACGCAGTATTTT,CSVGLAGRTDTQYF